This TCR beta chain came from a study of cytomegalovirus exposure and HLA in healthy donors listed by TCRdb under 2017. Regarding the study in general: According to an earlier analysis of around 600 of the donors, 150 million to 200 million T cells yielded approximately 120 million unique TCR beta sequences and 276 Gb of sequence data. Rather than using new phenotypic data, the later analysis identified candidate immune exposures from TCR beta sequences and from how often those sequences occurred across donors. An earlier analysis of around 580 of the donors used high-throughput TCR beta sequencing to judge whether each TCR beta V gene segment behaved as functional or pseudogenic. Among roughly 400 genotyped donors of the cohort, an average of around 250,000 unique TCR beta nucleotide sequences was sequenced per donor, of which 15% to 20% were non-productive. A handful of DR-DQ haplotypes were handled as single units for association and clustering because linkage in the cohort was strong. A later analysis re-analyzed previously published TCR beta repertoires from roughly 690 donors and added high-resolution HLA genotyping to study TCR occurrence patterns. Genome-wide SNP genotypes for about 55% of the roughly 670 donors were used in a later genetic analysis, which treated that subset as a discovery cohort. Donor age, sex, ethnicity and CMV serostatus were collected together with the repertoire data. To predict cytomegalovirus infection status, the study combined high-throughput TCR immunosequencing, statistical association of individual TCRs with disease status, and machine learning. HLA typing included class I and class II loci at four-digit resolution. Of the 300 to 450 genotyped donors, less than 85% were placed in the genetic ancestry cluster associated with self-reported Caucasian donors. Approximately 310 gigabases of sequencing data and around 80 million unique TCR sequences made up an early release that covered 640 HLA-typed donors. The study used immunosequencing to profile the T cell repertoires of some 600 subjects and linked those repertoires to cytomegalovirus serostatus. The study aimed to test whether cataloging public T cell receptors could reveal signatures of past pathogen exposure. Typing coverage differed by locus: A, B, C, DRB1 and DQB1 were typed in roughly 629-630 donors, DQA1 in approximately 520, DPA1 in 600 to 610, and DPB1 in approximately 450. Along with the roughly 610-subject first cohort, a separate validation cohort of some 130 different subjects was used. Every discovery cohort repertoire had been produced on one sequencing platform.

General conclusions and limits of the study: Broadly in line with IMGT annotations, most TCR beta V segments showed up in productive rearrangements about 87% or about 30% of the time in an earlier analysis of 587 of the donors. In this cohort, only TCR beta chains were sequenced, and detectable features were limited by the absence of alpha or paired-chain data. In vitro tests confirmed that three of the cytomegalovirus-associated TCR beta chains recognize cytomegalovirus antigens. A later analysis found that HLA-associated TCR beta chains were more clonally expanded and had lower generation probabilities than equally common non-associated chains. Several of the top co-occurrence clusters appeared to be linked to parvovirus B19, influenza, CMV and Epstein-Barr virus, according to a later analysis. A further reported finding was that TCR beta sequences accurately predicted the HLA-A and HLA-B alleles for most subjects in the first cohort. Because HLA typing was missing for some donors at each locus, association tests included only the typed subset. A later genetic analysis reported fewer N-insertions in productive TCRs among donors in an Asian-associated ancestry cluster than the roughly 620-donor mean. The only immune exposure information available for the cohort was CMV serostatus. A later analysis associated 16,951 TCR beta sequences with specific HLA alleles at a false discovery rate of 0.05. The authors suggested that the approach could potentially be generalized to other disease states and immunological phenotypes. The classifier was reported to diagnose cytomegalovirus status with high specificity and sensitivity in both the original cohort and the validation cohort. Some IMGT-functional V segments, including TRBV6-2 and TRBV6-3, could not be told apart with the 87-base-pair reads, so those segments were excluded. A cluster of highly shared sequence variants was judged likely to represent a technical artifact of the sequencing pipeline. According to a later analysis, most CMV-associated TCR beta chains appeared to be HLA-restricted, and the HLA associations seemed to be driven largely by CMV exposure. Across donors, most TCR sequences were observed very rarely, whereas some public TCRs were present in many individuals. The presence/absence analyses assumed that sequencing depth was roughly uniform across donors, and that assumption may not be true. A later analysis found that TCR association rates varied across HLA loci, with DRB1 alleles showing the most associated TCRs and HLA-C alleles the fewest. A total of roughly 160 TCR beta chains were listed by the study as associated with cytomegalovirus. V-gene and J-gene trimming of TCR beta chains was associated with a missense DCLRE1C variant in a later genetic analysis, and the association was replicated in an independent cohort. Approximately 16 rarely observed V segments, including chromosome 9 orphons, were excluded from the earlier analysis of 550 to 700 of the donors because counts were too low. Correlated functional status among segregating V segments might be attributable to linkage disequilibrium, but an unknown experimental factor could not be ruled out. When HLA alleles, especially DR and DQ, strongly co-occurred, TCR associations were difficult to assign to individual alleles.

Taken from cysteine to phenylalanine, the CDR3 has 15 residues. Only CDR3 DNA is held: 45 bases, read in frame from base 1. The CDR1 and CDR2 encoded by the germline V gene are LGHNA and YSLEER. V ends up 5 bases short and J 8 bases short, with an unmatched junction base count of 8. Concerning this clone: The antigen it recognizes is unknown. The record has no base qualities; no much larger clone is one base away.

The cohort was made up of under 800 healthy bone marrow donors. Cohort members were all nominally healthy when sampled, although unrecorded immune exposures were likely present. The donor tested CMV seronegative, placing the donor among the roughly 340 seronegative members of the cohort. Every donor gave a peripheral blood sample, and the peripheral blood mononuclear cells from that sample were used for TCR beta sequencing. Genomic DNA was extracted from the blood cell samples with the Qiagen DNeasy Blood Extraction Kit. The receptor library was made with the immunoSEQ multiplex PCR assay. A mixture of 60 forward primers for TCR Vbeta segments and 13 reverse primers for TCR Jbeta segments was used in the multiplex PCR. Amplification of the CDR3 region of rearranged TCR beta genes was performed with a multiplex PCR assay on genomic DNA. Amplified TCR beta libraries were sequenced as 87-base-pair reads on the Illumina HiSeq System. Concerning the study's data processing: Across the roughly 600 repertoires, a later analysis counted some 80 million unique TCR beta chains, around 11 million of which were shared by at least two donors. A nearest-neighbor algorithm error-corrected the raw reads and collapsed the reads into unique sequences, merging closely related sequences to remove PCR and sequencing errors. To assign V, D and J gene segments, CDR3 sequences were aligned to IMGT reference sequences. For a sequence to be retained, at least a six-nucleotide match to both a V gene segment and a J gene segment was required. A rearrangement was called productive if the CDR3 had no stop codons and remained in frame with V and J, and every other rearrangement was called non-productive. Following IMGT convention, CDR3 was defined as the stretch from the second conserved V-encoded cysteine up to the conserved J-encoded phenylalanine. Sequences without an unambiguous match to a single V gene segment were excluded from the earlier analysis of a few hundred of the donors. In an earlier analysis of some 590 of the donors, a V segment was called functional when productive rearrangements were above 56.7%, and segregating when the standard deviation between donors exceeded 5%. A statistical classification framework was developed to diagnose cytomegalovirus status using the catalog of TCR beta chain sequences. In a later analysis, TCR nucleotide sequences were compared against IMGT/GENE-DB human TR gene sequences so that V and J genes could be assigned. The TCRdist pipeline was used in a later analysis to assign CDR3 sequences and most-parsimonious VDJ recombination scenarios. In a later analysis, each TCR beta chain was defined by its CDR3 amino acid sequence together with its V-gene family, and reads without a unique V-gene family were excluded. In a later analysis, 550 to 650 highly shared, low-generation-probability nucleotide sequences were removed to address suspected cross-contamination and a sequencing artifact. In a later analysis, a clonal expansion index for each public chain was calculated from normalized within-repertoire ranks of inferred template counts. In a later analysis, generation probabilities were computed with a VDJ recombination model fitted to out-of-frame rearrangements, and the resulting probabilities were checked against IGoR. In a later analysis, hypergeometric tests were used to score TCR-TCR, TCR-HLA and TCR-CMV co-occurrence, with a repertoire-size bias correction applied to TCR pairs. A later analysis estimated false discovery rates by permuting HLA or CMV assignments 20 times. In a later analysis, co-occurring TCRs were grouped with DBSCAN, and TCRdist sequence similarity was added when clustering was performed within HLA-allele-positive subsets. Co-occurrence clustering excluded repertoires with fewer than 30,000 or more than 120,000 public chains, plus five with anomalous nucleotide sharing. What TCRdb holds here is the immuneACCESS table cut down to in-frame rearrangements. Part of the clones is not present; checked against another copy, under half of the missing clones reflect an unresolved V gene, and the others are unexplained. Clone size and the V and J calls come from that table; the DNA yielded D and trimming. This sample gives about 90,000 clones in total; about 81% of them show up just once. The leading ten clones occupy around 2.3% of the sample.

Sample: PBMCs. Rearrangement joined TRBV4-3 to TRBJ2-1, with 11 junctional bases fitting TRBD1. The TCR originated in a man between 18 and 29 years old in good health and CMV-seronegative. The nucleotide sequence reads TGCGCCAGCAGCTACCGGGGACAGGGGGTCGATGAGCAGTTCTTC. This is translated as CASSYRGQGVDEQFF.